This T cell receptor beta chain was obtained from a study of cytomegalovirus exposure and HLA in healthy donors. Study-wide findings and caveats: The majority of TCR sequences were rare, yet some public TCRs appeared in many donors.

PCR involved 60 Vbeta and 13 Jbeta primers. Assay: immunoSEQ multiplex PCR; the TCRdb copy retains only in-frame clones and omits some. Of 100,000 to 150,000 clones in the sample, 70% to 85% were seen once. About this clone: No antigen is known for it.

V was pared by 6 bases and J by 4 bases, with 13 bases of the junction left unmatched. Germline assignment: CDR1 MNHEY and CDR2 SMNVEV (reference sequence). There are 16 residues in the CDR3. The source is a boy between 2 and 15 years old in good health and CMV-seronegative. The source material was PBMCs. The gene calls are TRBV27 and TRBJ1-2; 8 bases are shared with TRBD1. The CDR3 DNA reads as TGTGCCAGCAGATCTTACCAGACAGGGGTGAGCTATGGCTACACCTTC. Its protein is CASRSYQTGVSYGYTF.